Listed below are T cell receptor beta chains from one sample, sequenced in a study of blood T cells in healthy people across ages. One entry per CDR3 protein results from TCRdb running MiXCR on the 5' RACE reads. There are 550,000 to 750,000 distinct CDR3 sequences in the sample; 20% to 25% occur only once, and roughly 3.4% lies in the top ten. Sequenced input: blood. The receptors stem from a man in his sixties or seventies in good health. CDR3s include the opening cysteine and the closing phenylalanine or tryptophan. Each record gives: D gene, clone size, V gene, J gene, CDR3 DNA, CDR3 protein. The D gene is left open where the match is weak. Clone size appears in some rows only: once, few, many, or a class for an expanded clone.

d_call: TRBD1
clone_size: -
v_call: TRBV10-3
j_call: TRBJ2-2
cdr3_nt: TGTGCCATCAGTAAAGGGGACAGGGGCACCGGGGAGCTGTTTTTT
cdr3_aa: CAISKGDRGTGELFF

d_call: -
clone_size: few
v_call: TRBV4-1
j_call: TRBJ1-6
cdr3_nt: TGCGCCAGCAGCCAAGAAGAGGGGGGAGATTATTCACCCCTCCACTTT
cdr3_aa: CASSQEEGGDYSPLHF

d_call: TRBD1
clone_size: -
v_call: TRBV10-1
j_call: TRBJ2-5
cdr3_nt: TGCGCCAGCCTCCTAGCGATACTCCCGGGACAGGGTGAAGAGACCCAGTACTTC
cdr3_aa: CASLLAILPGQGEETQYF

d_call: TRBD1
clone_size: few
v_call: TRBV6-1
j_call: TRBJ1-6
cdr3_nt: TGTGCCAGCAGTGAAGCGGACAGGCCTAATTCACCCCTCCACTTT
cdr3_aa: CASSEADRPNSPLHF

d_call: TRBD1
clone_size: -
v_call: TRBV25-1
j_call: TRBJ2-4
cdr3_nt: TGTGCCAGCAGATCCGACAGGGACGGGAAAAACATTCAGTACTTC
cdr3_aa: CASRSDRDGKNIQYF

d_call: TRBD1
clone_size: few
v_call: TRBV2
j_call: TRBJ2-5
cdr3_nt: TGTGCCAGCAGTGAACAGGGGGTGAACCAAGAGACCCAGTACTTC
cdr3_aa: CASSEQGVNQETQYF

d_call: -
clone_size: few
v_call: TRBV2
j_call: TRBJ2-2
cdr3_nt: TGTGCCAGCAGAGGGGTAAAGGGTACCGGGGAGCTGTTTTTT
cdr3_aa: CASRGVKGTGELFF

d_call: TRBD1
clone_size: -
v_call: TRBV7-9
j_call: TRBJ2-2
cdr3_nt: TGTGCCAGCAGCTTAGCTGGGCGGACAGGGAAGCTGTTTTTT
cdr3_aa: CASSLAGRTGKLFF

d_call: -
clone_size: few
v_call: TRBV12-3/TRBV12-4
j_call: TRBJ1-4
cdr3_nt: TGTGCCAGCAGATCAGGAGGGATCCCGGAAAAACTGTTTTTT
cdr3_aa: CASRSGGIPEKLFF

d_call: -
clone_size: few
v_call: TRBV24-1
j_call: TRBJ2-7
cdr3_nt: TGTGCCACCAGTGATTCCACCACTTCTCTATACGAGCAGTACTTC
cdr3_aa: CATSDSTTSLYEQYF

d_call: TRBD1
clone_size: -
v_call: TRBV20-1
j_call: TRBJ2-6
cdr3_nt: TGCAGTGCTAGAGATATAGAACAGGGGGTTGGTGGGGCCAACGTCCTGACTTTC
cdr3_aa: CSARDIEQGVGGANVLTF

d_call: TRBD2
clone_size: few
v_call: TRBV29-1
j_call: TRBJ2-1
cdr3_nt: TGCAGCGGGGGACTAGCGAAGGGGAATGAGCAGTTCTTC
cdr3_aa: CSGGLAKGNEQFF

d_call: TRBD2
clone_size: many
v_call: TRBV2
j_call: TRBJ2-2
cdr3_nt: TGTGCCAGCAGTGAAAGAGGGATTGGTAGCGGGCGCTCGCATTACACCGGGGAGCTGTTTTTT
cdr3_aa: CASSERGIGSGRSHYTGELFF

d_call: -
clone_size: -
v_call: TRBV20-1
j_call: TRBJ1-6
cdr3_nt: TGCAGTGCTAGAGTAGGGAGGCCCTATAATTCACCCCTCCACTTT
cdr3_aa: CSARVGRPYNSPLHF

d_call: TRBD1
clone_size: few
v_call: TRBV30
j_call: TRBJ2-6
cdr3_nt: TGTGCCTGGGACAGGGGGCTAGGGGCCAACGTCCTGACTTTC
cdr3_aa: CAWDRGLGANVLTF

d_call: TRBD2
clone_size: few
v_call: TRBV29-1
j_call: TRBJ2-1
cdr3_nt: TGCAGCACCGAAGGGACTAGCGGGACTAATGAGCAGTTCTTC
cdr3_aa: CSTEGTSGTNEQFF

d_call: -
clone_size: -
v_call: TRBV14
j_call: TRBJ2-3
cdr3_nt: TGTGCCAGCAGCCAAGAGGGGGACGATACGCAGTATTTT
cdr3_aa: CASSQEGDDTQYF

d_call: TRBD1
clone_size: many
v_call: TRBV20-1
j_call: TRBJ2-7
cdr3_nt: TGCAGTGCTAACTCACAGGGGGCATTCGAGCAGTACTTC
cdr3_aa: CSANSQGAFEQYF

d_call: TRBD2
clone_size: -
v_call: TRBV29-1
j_call: TRBJ2-1
cdr3_nt: TGCAGCGTTCGAGCTAGCGGGGGATACAATGAGCAGTTCTTC
cdr3_aa: CSVRASGGYNEQFF

d_call: TRBD1
clone_size: many
v_call: TRBV14
j_call: TRBJ2-5
cdr3_nt: TGTGCCAGCAGCCACGGTGACAGGGGGCCCCAGTACTTC
cdr3_aa: CASSHGDRGPQYF

d_call: TRBD2
clone_size: few
v_call: TRBV20-1
j_call: TRBJ2-3
cdr3_nt: TGCAGTGCTCGGCTAGCGGGGGGGCCTGATACGCAGTATTTT
cdr3_aa: CSARLAGGPDTQYF

d_call: -
clone_size: -
v_call: TRBV12-3/TRBV12-4
j_call: TRBJ2-1
cdr3_nt: TGTGCCAGCAGCCCGGAGCTCAATGAGCAGTTCTTC
cdr3_aa: CASSPELNEQFF

d_call: TRBD1
clone_size: -
v_call: TRBV5-1
j_call: TRBJ2-5
cdr3_nt: TGCGCCAGCCGATCTGGACAGGGGCGAGAGACCCAGTACTTC
cdr3_aa: CASRSGQGRETQYF

d_call: -
clone_size: few
v_call: TRBV11-1
j_call: TRBJ2-7
cdr3_nt: TGTGCCAGCCAAGGGGATTCCGAGCAGTACTTC
cdr3_aa: CASQGDSEQYF

d_call: TRBD2
clone_size: -
v_call: TRBV20-1
j_call: TRBJ2-5
cdr3_nt: TGCAGTGCTACGAGGACTAGCAGAGCGCCCCAAGAGACCCAGTACTTC
cdr3_aa: CSATRTSRAPQETQYF

d_call: -
clone_size: few
v_call: TRBV2
j_call: TRBJ2-1
cdr3_nt: TGTGCCAGCAGCGTAGGGGTTGAGCAGTTCTTC
cdr3_aa: CASSVGVEQFF

d_call: -
clone_size: -
v_call: TRBV10-3
j_call: TRBJ1-5
cdr3_nt: TGTGCCATCAGTGAGGGACTTAGCAATCAGCCCCAGCATTTT
cdr3_aa: CAISEGLSNQPQHF

d_call: TRBD2
clone_size: -
v_call: TRBV29-1
j_call: TRBJ2-1
cdr3_nt: TGCAGCGGCGTCACTAGCGGGATACAGTTCTTC
cdr3_aa: CSGVTSGIQFF

d_call: -
clone_size: -
v_call: TRBV6-5
j_call: TRBJ1-4
cdr3_nt: TGTGCCAGCAGGCCATCGGGGTCGGCTAATGAAAAACTGTTTTTT
cdr3_aa: CASRPSGSANEKLFF

d_call: TRBD2
clone_size: few
v_call: TRBV10-3
j_call: TRBJ2-7
cdr3_nt: TGTGCCATCACCGGGGAGGGATACGAGCAGTACTTC
cdr3_aa: CAITGEGYEQYF

d_call: -
clone_size: -
v_call: TRBV9
j_call: TRBJ1-3
cdr3_nt: TGTGCCAGCAGCGTAGCGCTAGACAGCCTCTCTGGAAACACCATATATTTT
cdr3_aa: CASSVALDSLSGNTIYF

d_call: -
clone_size: -
v_call: TRBV25-1
j_call: TRBJ2-7
cdr3_nt: TGTGCCAGCCTGAGGGGTTTAACCTACGAGCAGTACTTC
cdr3_aa: CASLRGLTYEQYF

d_call: TRBD2
clone_size: -
v_call: TRBV28
j_call: TRBJ2-7
cdr3_nt: TGTGCCAGCAGTTTTTCGGGGACTAGCGTAGACTACGAGCAGTACTTC
cdr3_aa: CASSFSGTSVDYEQYF

d_call: -
clone_size: -
v_call: TRBV5-6
j_call: TRBJ2-5
cdr3_nt: TGTGCCAGCAGCTTGGTATCGGAGTCGAACCAAGAGACCCAGTACTTC
cdr3_aa: CASSLVSESNQETQYF

d_call: -
clone_size: -
v_call: TRBV5-1
j_call: TRBJ2-3
cdr3_nt: TGCGCCAGCAACTTGGAGGGGGGCAGCACAGATACGCAGTATTTT
cdr3_aa: CASNLEGGSTDTQYF

d_call: TRBD2
clone_size: -
v_call: TRBV10-3
j_call: TRBJ2-1
cdr3_nt: TGTGCCATCAGTGAGTCGATGACTAGCGGATCGTACAATGAGCAGCTCTTC
cdr3_aa: CAISESMTSGSYNEQLF

d_call: -
clone_size: few
v_call: TRBV28
j_call: TRBJ2-3
cdr3_nt: TGTGCCAGCAGTCCGCTCTATCGTGCCACAGATACGCAGTATTTT
cdr3_aa: CASSPLYRATDTQYF

d_call: TRBD1
clone_size: -
v_call: TRBV6-2/TRBV6-3
j_call: TRBJ2-7
cdr3_nt: TGTGCCAGCACCCCGGACAGGGCGGGTGAGCAGTACTTC
cdr3_aa: CASTPDRAGEQYF

d_call: TRBD2
clone_size: few
v_call: TRBV29-1
j_call: TRBJ2-3
cdr3_nt: TGCAGCGATACTAGCGGGAGCACAGATACGCAGTATTTT
cdr3_aa: CSDTSGSTDTQYF

d_call: -
clone_size: few
v_call: TRBV3-1
j_call: TRBJ2-1
cdr3_nt: TGTGCCAGCAGCCAATATGACAATGAGCAGTTCTTC
cdr3_aa: CASSQYDNEQFF

d_call: TRBD2
clone_size: few
v_call: TRBV12-5
j_call: TRBJ2-7
cdr3_nt: TGTGCTAGTGGTTTGGTGGGGGACTACTCCTACGAGCAGTACTTC
cdr3_aa: CASGLVGDYSYEQYF

d_call: TRBD2
clone_size: -
v_call: TRBV5-1
j_call: TRBJ2-1
cdr3_nt: TGCGCCAGCAGACCCGGACTAGCGGTAGGCGAGGAGCAGTTCTTC
cdr3_aa: CASRPGLAVGEEQFF